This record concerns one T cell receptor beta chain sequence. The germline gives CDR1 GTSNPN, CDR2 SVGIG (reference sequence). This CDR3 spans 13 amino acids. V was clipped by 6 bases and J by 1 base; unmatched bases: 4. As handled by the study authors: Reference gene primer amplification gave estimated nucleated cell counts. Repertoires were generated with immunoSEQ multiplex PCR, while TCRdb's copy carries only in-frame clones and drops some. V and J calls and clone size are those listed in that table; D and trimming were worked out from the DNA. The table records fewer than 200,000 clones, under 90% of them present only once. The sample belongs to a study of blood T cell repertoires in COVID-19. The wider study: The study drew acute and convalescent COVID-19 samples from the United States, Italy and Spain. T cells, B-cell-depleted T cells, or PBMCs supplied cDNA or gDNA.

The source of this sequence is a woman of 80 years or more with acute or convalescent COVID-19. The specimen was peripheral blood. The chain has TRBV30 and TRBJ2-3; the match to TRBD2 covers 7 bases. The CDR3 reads CACMGGGTDTQYF. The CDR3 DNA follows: TGTGCCTGTATGGGGGGGGGCACAGATACGCAGTATTTT. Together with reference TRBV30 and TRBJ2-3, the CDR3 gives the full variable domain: SQTIHQWPATLVQPVGSPLSLECTVEGTSNPNLYWYRQAAGRGLQLLFYSVGIGQISSEVPQNLSASRPQDRQFILSSKKLLLSDSGFYLCACMGGGTDTQYFGPGTRLTVL.